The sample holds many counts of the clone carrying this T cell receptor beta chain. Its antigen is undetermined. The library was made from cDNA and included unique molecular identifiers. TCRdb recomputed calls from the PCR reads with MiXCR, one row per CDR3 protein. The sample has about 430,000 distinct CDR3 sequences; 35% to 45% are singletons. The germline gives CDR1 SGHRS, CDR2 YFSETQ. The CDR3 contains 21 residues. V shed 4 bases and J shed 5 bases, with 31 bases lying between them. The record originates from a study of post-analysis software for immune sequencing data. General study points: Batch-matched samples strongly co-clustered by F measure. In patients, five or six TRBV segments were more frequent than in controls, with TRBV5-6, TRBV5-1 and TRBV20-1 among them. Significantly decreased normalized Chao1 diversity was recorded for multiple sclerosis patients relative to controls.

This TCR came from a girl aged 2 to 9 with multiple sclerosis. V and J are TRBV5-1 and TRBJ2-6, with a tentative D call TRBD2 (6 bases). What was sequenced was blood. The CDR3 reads CASSPFSFPQAEGRWANVLTF. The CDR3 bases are TGCGCCAGCAGCCCGTTTTCGTTCCCACAGGCGGAGGGTCGCTGGGCCAACGTCCTGACTTTC.